The source of this T cell receptor (beta chain) is a study of tissue T cells after allogeneic stem cell transplantation. The data were produced by immunoSEQ multiplex PCR, yet TCRdb's version contains in-frame clones alone and is incomplete. This table holds about 3,000 clones, about 59% found once. Adult allogeneic hematopoietic cell transplant recipients with steroid-refractory graft-versus-host disease were prospectively enrolled for research autopsy. In germline, CDR1 is SGHRS, CDR2 YFSETQ. The trim removed 0 bases at V and 6 bases at J, leaving 1 base unmatched. This CDR3 contains 14 residues. The sequence was obtained from a male patient at least 60 years old with steroid-refractory graft-versus-host disease after an allogeneic stem cell transplant. Part of the T cell pool may stem from the graft donor. Sequencing used ascending colon tissue, obtained at autopsy. The rearrangement uses TRBV5-1 and TRBJ2-2, with TRBD2 matching 8 bases. CDR3 DNA sequence: TGCGCCAGCAGCTTGGGTAGCGGGGCCGGGGAGCTGTTTTTT. It translates to CASSLGSGAGELFF.